This entry features one T cell receptor beta chain sequence. This clonotype was counted many times. There is no known antigen for this receptor. The record has no base qualities; no much larger clone is one base away. This sample is drawn from a study of CD8 T cells in ankylosing spondylitis listed by TCRdb under 2017. Regarding the complete study: T cell receptor beta repertoires were profiled in healthy donors and ankylosing spondylitis patients so that disease-linked TCR variants could be found. Peripheral blood samples were taken, and synovial fluid was additionally collected from ankylosing spondylitis patients. The full study cohort comprised around 23 ankylosing spondylitis patients and 85 to 120 healthy donors.

The sequencer listed for this sample is Illumina HiSeq 2500. Quantitative 5'-RACE with molecular barcodes was used to prepare TCR beta libraries. Per the original workflow: Disease-linked TCR variants were identified with a new computational method built on a probabilistic model of VDJ rearrangement. The raw public data were reprocessed by TCRdb itself: fastp quality trimming at Q25, MiXCR clonotype calling, in-frame beta chains only. CDR3 protein duplicates are merged, each entry listing the most common genes and DNA. It is TCRdb's table, rather than the study itself, that gives the V and J calls and clone size. The sample contains some 250,000 distinct CDR3 sequences, roughly 8.6% of them found a single time. Under 7.5% of the sample lies in the top ten. Overall results and qualifications from the work: Significant enrichment of the disease-linked clones was reported in matched synovial fluid samples from ankylosing spondylitis patients. Some of the motif variants had been reported before in the synovial fluid and blood of reactive arthritis patients, a finding that suggests common disease-initiation mechanisms. Blood from ankylosing spondylitis patients appeared to be characterized by a TCR beta motif made up of under ten highly homologous amino acid variants. The disease-linked clones had a CD8+ phenotype and were found at relatively low frequencies in peripheral blood.

The germline V gene provides CDR1 ENHRY and CDR2 SYGVKD. The CDR3 has 18 amino acids, counting the end cysteine and phenylalanine. Only the CDR3 DNA is retained, 54 bases long and in frame from the first base. After removal of 6 bases from V and 7 bases from J, the junction retains 19 bases not matched to a gene. The receptor was derived from a male donor with ankylosing spondylitis or in good health (not recorded which). The chain was built from TRBV10-3 and TRBJ2-1, and TRBD2 aligns with 9 junction nucleotides. Material for sequencing was blood, either unsorted or a sorted T cell fraction (not recorded which). The CDR3 protein is CAISSYKASGAPRNEQFF. The sequence in DNA is TGTGCCATCAGCTCGTATAAGGCTAGCGGGGCTCCAAGGAATGAGCAGTTCTTC.